What follows are 30 T cell receptor beta chains derived from one specimen sequenced in a study of cytomegalovirus exposure and HLA in healthy donors. With 60 Vbeta and 13 Jbeta primers, the PCR was carried out. Using immunoSEQ multiplex PCR, the repertoire was profiled, and TCRdb retains in-frame clones only, with some absent. This table has 180,000 or so clones, 79% appearing once. Sequencing was done on a sample of PBMCs. The receptors stem from a woman aged 50 to 65 in good health and CMV-seronegative.

This rearrangement joins TRBV28 to TRBJ1-3, with 7 bases aligning to TRBD1. V lost 9 bases and J lost 2; bases outside the gene matches: 7. Germline V gene lookup returns CDR1 MDHEN and CDR2 SYDVKM. The CDR3 totals 14 residues. CDR3: CASTTTGTGNTIYF. CDR3 DNA: TGTGCCAGTACTACGACAGGGACTGGAAACACCATATATTTT.

The chain has TRBV9 and TRBJ2-5; 8 nucleotides agree with TRBD2. The J segment lost 5 bases and the V segment lost 4 bases, leaving 16 bases of the junction unmatched. CDR1 is SGDLS, CDR2 YYNGEE, per germline. This CDR3 has 17 amino acids. CDR3 bases: TGTGCCAGCAGCCCGTGGCGGGGGGCGCAGATTCTGGAGACCCAGTACTTC. Translating it yields CASSPWRGAQILETQYF.

This chain connects TRBV7-6 to TRBJ2-5; TRBD1 matches 8 bases. Unmatched junction bases numbered 7, after V lost 5 bases and J lost 11 bases. The germline V gene has CDR1 SGHVS and CDR2 FNYEAQ. This CDR3 contains 12 residues. The CDR3 region has the DNA TGTGCCAGCAGCCCCCACAGGGGGGAGCAGTACTTC. This sequence encodes CASSPHRGEQYF.

The CDR3 DNA reads as TGTGCCAGCACTCTTAGCCAAACTAGCACAGATACGCAGTATTTT. This sequence encodes CASTLSQTSTDTQYF. The J gene is TRBJ2-3, the V gene TRBV6-1; D not resolved. The CDR3 contains 15 residues. The V gene's germline CDR1 is MNHNS and CDR2 SASEGT. The ends were cut back, 7 bases at V and 0 bases at J, with 14 bases in the middle.

The genes are TRBV2 and TRBJ2-5; 13 nucleotides agree with TRBD2. Germline CDR1 and CDR2: SNHLY and FYNNEI. The trim removed 6 bases at V and 0 bases at J, leaving 10 bases unmatched. CDR3 length: 18 residues. The CDR3 spells CASSPRRLAGGNQETQYF. The CDR3 nucleotides are TGTGCCAGCAGCCCAAGACGACTAGCGGGGGGAAACCAAGAGACCCAGTACTTC.

V and J are TRBV7-9 and TRBJ2-5; 14 bases match TRBD2. Per germline, CDR1 SEHNR and CDR2 FQNEAQ (reference sequence). V lost 3 bases, J lost 11 bases, and 14 bases stayed unmatched. This CDR3 region has 17 residues. CDR3 sequence: CASSFIFTGTSGSRQYF. CDR3 bases: TGTGCCAGCAGCTTTATTTTTACCGGGACTAGCGGGAGTAGGCAGTACTTC.

The chain combines TRBV7-6 with TRBJ2-3; 10 positions agree with TRBD2. Unmatched junction bases numbered 4, after V lost 5 bases and J lost 2 bases. The CDR3 contains 15 residues. CDR1 and CDR2 from the germline V gene are SGHVS and FNYEAQ. The CDR3 here is CASSASGGNTDTQYF. CDR3 DNA sequence: TGTGCCAGCAGCGCTAGCGGGGGCAACACAGATACGCAGTATTTT.

This sequence joins TRBV7-9 and TRBJ1-2; TRBD1 aligns across 9 bases. The trim removed 5 bases at V and 1 base at J, leaving 8 bases unmatched. Looked up from germline, CDR1 is SEHNR and CDR2 is FQNEAQ (reference sequence). The CDR3 extends over 16 amino acids. In DNA form, the CDR3 reads TGTGCCAGCAGCCCGCTCGGACAGGGGATTAACTATGGCTACACCTTC. It encodes CASSPLGQGINYGYTF.

This clone was seen a single time. This sequence joins TRBV19 and TRBJ2-7, with 9 bases aligning to TRBD1. V was clipped by 2 bases and J by 3 bases; unmatched bases: 5. CDR1 and CDR2 (germline): LNHDA, SQIVND (reference sequence). CDR3 length: 15 amino acids. The CDR3 sequence: CASSIKADRGYEQYF. The CDR3 region has the DNA TGTGCCAGTAGTATAAAAGCGGACAGGGGCTACGAGCAGTACTTC.

In this sample, this clone turned up once. V gene TRBV7-9 combines with J gene TRBJ2-3; 9 positions agree with TRBD1. Germline CDR1 is SEHNR and CDR2 is FQNEAQ (reference sequence). The CDR3 runs to 15 residues. Trimming at V came to 4 bases and at J to 3 bases, leaving 5 bases not matched to a gene. The CDR3 nucleotides are TGTGCCAGCAGCTCAACAGGGGGCGGAACAGATACGCAGTATTTT. Translated: CASSSTGGGTDTQYF. Filled out from reference TRBV7-9 and TRBJ2-3, the complete variable domain reads DTGVSQNPRHKITKRGQNVTFRCDPISEHNRLYWYRQTLGQGPEFLTYFQNEAQLEKSRLLSDRFSAERPKGSFSTLEIQRTEQGDSAMYLCASSSTGGGTDTQYFGPGTRLTVL.

On this clone: Sequence at one end of the junction differs from germline and may be a read error. In the same sample, other DNA sequences code for this CDR3. The genes are TRBV18 and TRBJ2-2; D perhaps matches TRBD1 (6 bases). The CDR3 contains 14 residues. Germline CDR1 KGHSH, CDR2 LQKENI. CDR3 coding DNA: TGTGCCAGCTCGCCACAGGGAGCTCCCGGGGAGCTGTTTTTT. This translates into CASSPQGAPGELFF.

This clone was counted a few times. This chain uses TRBV5-1 with TRBJ2-2, with TRBD2 identical over 7 bases. Germline assignment: CDR1 SGHRS and CDR2 YFSETQ. V was pared by 7 bases and J by 1 base, with 10 bases of the junction left unmatched. This CDR3 has 16 amino acids. The CDR3 DNA is TGCGCCAGCTCCGGAGGGCTAGCGGTGAACACCGGGGAGCTGTTTTTT. Residues: CASSGGLAVNTGELFF.

The V gene is TRBV2, the J gene TRBJ1-6; maybe TRBD1 (5 bases). Germline CDR1 reads SNHLY; CDR2 reads FYNNEI. This CDR3 comprises 14 residues. V shed 4 bases and J shed 10 bases, with 14 bases lying between them. The CDR3: CASSVRQGSSPLHF. The DNA of the CDR3 is TGTGCCAGCAGTGTTCGGCAGGGAAGCTCACCCCTCCACTTT.

This clone has just a few counts. The chain couples TRBV27 to TRBJ2-2, with TRBD2 identical over 7 bases. The V gene end was trimmed by 6 bases and the J gene end by 4 bases; junction bases not matched to a gene: 8. The CDR3 is 15 residues long. Germline lookup yields CDR1 MNHEY and CDR2 SMNVEV (reference sequence). The CDR3 DNA reads as TGTGCCAGCAGCGCACGGGGGGTGAGCACCGGGGAGCTGTTTTTT. This encodes CASSARGVSTGELFF.

V and J are TRBV7-8 and TRBJ2-5, with 10 bases matching TRBD2. CDR1 and CDR2 from the germline V gene are SGHVS and FQNEAQ. V gave up 0 bases and J gave up 1 base; unmatched junction bases: 5. There are 17 residues in the CDR3. The CDR3 DNA follows: TGTGCCAGCAGCTTAGCGCTAGCGGGAGCAACCCAAGAGACCCAGTACTTC. It specifies CASSLALAGATQETQYF.

The chain joins TRBV7-3 to TRBJ1-2; D is perhaps TRBD1 (6 bases). This CDR3 comprises 14 residues. The ends were cut back, 3 bases at V and 6 bases at J, with 14 bases in the middle. Germline CDR1 is SGHTA and CDR2 is FQGTGA. CDR3 coding DNA: TGTGCCAGCAGCTTGTCGGGGGGCCAAGATGGCTACACCTTC. Amino acid sequence: CASSLSGGQDGYTF.

Note on this clone: One end of the junction does not line up with germline, which may come from a read error. V is TRBV28 and J is TRBJ2-7; D call uncertain. Germline V lookup: CDR1 MDHEN, CDR2 SYDVKM. This CDR3 comprises 14 residues. CDR3 DNA sequence: TGTGTCAGCAGTAAGGATCGGCCGGGCTACGAGCAGTACTTC. This translates into CVSSKDRPGYEQYF.

The gene calls are TRBV19 and TRBJ1-2; TRBD1 might be the D (5 bases). Trimming removed 11 bases from V and 3 bases from J, with 22 bases in between. The CDR3 totals 15 residues. Germline V gene data show CDR1 as LNHDA and CDR2 as SQIVND (reference sequence). The CDR3 here is CASSYGGNFDYGYTF. The CDR3, as DNA: TGTGCCTCATCCTACGGGGGAAATTTTGACTATGGCTACACCTTC.

The chain uses TRBV7-2 and TRBJ1-5; D is uncertain. The CDR3 runs to 14 residues. CDR1 and CDR2 (germline): SGHTA, FQGNSA. V gave up 1 base and J gave up 4 bases, with 8 bases separating them. CDR3 sequence: CASSLVPGNQPQHF. The CDR3, as DNA: TGTGCCAGCAGCTTAGTACCCGGGAATCAGCCCCAGCATTTT.

A word on this clone: The same CDR3 is also encoded by other DNA sequences in this sample. The V call is TRBV6-5, the J call TRBJ1-6, with 8 nucleotides matching TRBD1. With V trimmed by 5 bases and J by 10 bases, 7 bases remained unmatched. There are 14 residues in the CDR3. Germline V gene sequence: CDR1 MNHEY, CDR2 SVGAGI. The CDR3 is CASSPGQGSSPLHF. CDR3 in DNA: TGTGCCAGCAGTCCCGGACAGGGTAGCTCACCCCTCCACTTT.

The chain links TRBV7-8 to TRBJ1-5; a weak D match, TRBD1 (6 bases). The CDR3 runs 16 residues. Trimming left V 5 bases short and J 0 bases short, with 14 bases between. Per germline, CDR1 SGHVS and CDR2 FQNEAQ. CDR3 coding DNA: TGTGCCAGCAGCCAGTACAGGGTCCCTAGCAATCAGCCCCAGCATTTT. It codes for CASSQYRVPSNQPQHF.

The genes are TRBV5-1 and TRBJ2-1, with TRBD2 matching 12 bases. From germline, CDR1 is SGHRS and CDR2 YFSETQ. This CDR3 has 13 residues. Trimming at V came to 3 bases and at J to 15 bases, leaving 7 bases not matched to a gene. CDR3 sequence reads: CASSSGLAGIPFF. DNA for the CDR3: TGCGCCAGCAGCTCCGGACTAGCGGGAATCCCGTTCTTC.

The V and J genes are TRBV6-1 and TRBJ1-4; D is possibly TRBD1 (6 bases). V was shortened by 4 bases and J by 15 bases, with 18 bases between the two germline ends. CDR1 and CDR2 from the germline V gene are MNHNS and SASEGT. CDR3 length equals 13 residues. CDR3 sequence (DNA): TGTGCCAGCAGTGTGGACAGCGTTGGGATGGTGTTTTTT. It codes for CASSVDSVGMVFF.

V usage is TRBV19 and J usage is TRBJ1-5; D possibly corresponds to TRBD1 (6 bases). The CDR3 spans 15 residues. Germline V gene sequence: CDR1 LNHDA, CDR2 SQIVND (reference sequence). Trimming cost V 2 bases and J 4 bases, with 12 bases left between them. The DNA for the CDR3 is TGTGCCAGTAGTATAAACAGGGATCGGAATCAGCCCCAGCATTTT. This codes for CASSINRDRNQPQHF.

The V call is TRBV7-6, the J call TRBJ1-6; D unclear. The germline V gene has CDR1 SGHVS and CDR2 FNYEAQ. The CDR3 length is 15 residues. Deletions cut 5 bases from V and 0 bases from J, with 8 bases between. As DNA, the CDR3 is TGTGCCAGCAGCCCAGTCAGCTCCTATAATTCACCCCTCCACTTT. It is translated as CASSPVSSYNSPLHF. The entire variable domain, with the rest obtained from reference TRBV7-6 and TRBJ1-6, is as follows: GAGVSQSPRYKVTKRGQDVALRCDPISGHVSLYWYRQALGQGPEFLTYFNYEAQQDKSGLPNDRFSAERPEGSISTLTIQRTEQRDSAMYRCASSPVSSYNSPLHFGNGTRLTVT.

This clone was seen a handful of times. The chain is built from TRBV7-9 and TRBJ1-4; D perhaps matches TRBD1 (6 bases). The ends were cut back, 6 bases at V and 14 bases at J, with 13 bases in the middle. CDR3 length equals 11 residues. Per germline, CDR1 SEHNR and CDR2 FQNEAQ (reference sequence). The chain's CDR3 is CASRGGLSLFF. CDR3 nucleotide sequence: TGTGCCAGCAGGGGGGGGCTGTCTCTGTTTTTT.

The table lists this clone with a count of one. The V call is TRBV7-9, the J call TRBJ2-7; D is perhaps TRBD1 (5 bases). The germline V gene has CDR1 SEHNR and CDR2 FQNEAQ (reference sequence). This CDR3 is 13 amino acids long. Trimming took off 5 bases at V and 3 bases at J, with 11 bases between the two ends. In nucleotides, the CDR3 is TGTGCCAGCAGCGAGTCAGGGTTCTACGAGCAGTACTTC. Its translation is CASSESGFYEQYF.

The rearrangement links TRBV2 to TRBJ2-7; D is perhaps TRBD1 (6 bases). Germline CDR1 SNHLY, CDR2 FYNNEI. Between the trimmed V and J ends, which lost 4 bases and 1 base, there was a span of 11 bases. The CDR3 runs 14 residues. This CDR3 reads CASSGPTGSYEQYF. As DNA, the CDR3 is TGTGCCAGCAGTGGACCGACAGGATCCTACGAGCAGTACTTC.

This chain links TRBV4-3 with TRBJ1-1; tentative D call: TRBD1 (5 bases). The germline V gene encodes CDR1 LGHNA and CDR2 YSLEER. Trimming removed 1 base from V and 4 bases from J, with 10 bases in between. There are 14 residues in the CDR3. CDR3 DNA: TGCGCCAGCAGCCAAGTGGGGGGGAGCACTGAAGCTTTCTTT. Encoded protein: CASSQVGGSTEAFF.

The rearrangement links TRBV2 to TRBJ2-2; TRBD1 might be the D (6 bases). Germline V gene sequence: CDR1 SNHLY, CDR2 FYNNEI. The CDR3 extends over 14 amino acids. Deletions cut 11 bases from V and 0 bases from J, with 13 bases between. The CDR3 DNA follows: TGTGCCGTACAGGGACCCCCGAACACCGGGGAGCTGTTTTTT. Translating it yields CAVQGPPNTGELFF.